These 7 T cell receptor beta chains share one sample of origin, sequenced in a study of blood T cells in healthy people across ages. A J-beta primer mix and a sample-barcoded 5' primer were used in a second PCR of roughly 6 to 12 cycles. Each CDR3 protein is one row after TCRdb ran MiXCR on the 5' RACE reads. The sample yields about 780,000 distinct CDR3 sequences, around 25% seen once. These sequences were also reported in another study, on T cells of mothers and their children.

Sequenced material: blood. Source of these receptors: a boy aged 5-17 years in good health.

The chain carries TRBV7-3 and TRBJ1-1; D not resolved. Trimming shortened V by 1 base and J by 10 bases, and 4 bases separated the two germline ends. The CDR3 loop spans 10 amino acids. Germline loops: CDR1 SGHTA, CDR2 FQGTGA. The CDR3: CASSLIGAFF. The CDR3 DNA reads as TGTGCCAGCAGCTTAATTGGAGCTTTCTTT.

V is TRBV5-5 and J is TRBJ2-2; D is possibly TRBD1 (6 bases). Trimming cost V 1 base and J 4 bases, with 11 bases left between them. Germline V gene data show CDR1 as SGHKS and CDR2 as YYEKEE (reference sequence). The CDR3 sequence is 15 residues long. Here the CDR3 DNA reads TGTGCCAGCAGCTTGCTAGGACAGTCCACCGGGGAGCTGTTTTTT. Encoded protein: CASSLLGQSTGELFF.

The V call is TRBV18, the J call TRBJ2-1, with 14 bases fitting TRBD2. This CDR3 has 18 amino acids. V was pared by 3 bases and J by 4 bases, with 8 bases of the junction left unmatched. Germline-derived CDR1 and CDR2 are KGHSH and LQKENI. This chain's CDR3 is CASSPQRTSGGRYNEQFF. The CDR3 DNA is TGTGCCAGCTCACCCCAACGGACTAGCGGGGGGCGGTACAATGAGCAGTTCTTC.

The chain carries TRBV10-2 and TRBJ2-7, with D possibly TRBD2 on 5 matching bases. V dropped 8 bases and J dropped 6 bases, with 5 bases sitting between them. Germline-derived CDR1 and CDR2 are WSHSY and SAAADI. The CDR3 sequence is 9 residues long. The chain's CDR3 is CASGSEQYF. CDR3 DNA sequence: TGCGCCAGCGGGAGCGAGCAGTACTTC.

Ten or more counts support this clonotype. One end of the junction is discordant with germline, which a read error may explain. The chain is built from TRBV5-1 and TRBJ2-5; possibly TRBD2 for D (6 bases). From germline, CDR1 is SGHRS and CDR2 YFSETQ. This CDR3 has 14 amino acids. CDR3 DNA: TGTGCCAGCAGTTTAAGCGGGCTGCAAGAGACCCAGTACTTC. Translation gives CASSLSGLQETQYF. Full variable domain (outside the CDR3, taken from reference TRBV5-1 and TRBJ2-5): KAGVTQTPRYLIKTRGQQVTLSCSPISGHRSVSWYQQTPGQGLQFLFEYFSETQRNKGNFPGRFSGRQFSNSRSEMNVSTLELGDSALYLCASSLSGLQETQYFGPGTRLLVL.

The rearrangement links TRBV7-9 to TRBJ2-2, with D possibly matching TRBD1 (5 bases). V was trimmed by 5 bases and J by 4 bases, leaving 14 bases between them. The CDR3 contains 15 residues. CDR1 is SEHNR and CDR2 is FQNEAQ in the germline V gene (reference sequence). The CDR3 region is CASSPDTPGTGELFF. In nucleotides, the CDR3 is TGTGCCAGCAGCCCGGACACCCCGGGCACCGGGGAGCTGTTTTTT.

This clonotype appeared a few times. The chain couples TRBV4-2 to TRBJ2-7; TRBD2 aligns across 7 bases. Per the germline V gene, CDR1 is LGHNA and CDR2 is YNFKEQ. CDR3 size: 16 residues. Losses at the gene ends were 3 bases for V and 7 bases for J; bases not matched to a gene: 15. The CDR3: CASSQIDVGEGREQYF. The CDR3 DNA reads TGTGCCAGCAGCCAGATTGATGTGGGGGAGGGAAGGGAGCAGTACTTC.